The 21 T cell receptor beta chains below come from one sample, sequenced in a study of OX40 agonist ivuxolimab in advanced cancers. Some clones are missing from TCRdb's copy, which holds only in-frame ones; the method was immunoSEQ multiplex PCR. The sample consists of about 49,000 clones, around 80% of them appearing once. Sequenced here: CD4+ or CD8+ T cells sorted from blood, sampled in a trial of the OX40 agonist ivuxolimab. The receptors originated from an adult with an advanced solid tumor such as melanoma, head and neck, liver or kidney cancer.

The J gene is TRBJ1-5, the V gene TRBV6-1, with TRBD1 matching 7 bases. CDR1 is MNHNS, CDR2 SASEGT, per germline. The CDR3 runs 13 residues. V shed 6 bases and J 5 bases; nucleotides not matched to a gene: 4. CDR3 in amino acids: CASRGQSYQPQHF. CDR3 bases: TGTGCCAGCAGGGGACAGTCCTATCAGCCCCAGCATTTT.

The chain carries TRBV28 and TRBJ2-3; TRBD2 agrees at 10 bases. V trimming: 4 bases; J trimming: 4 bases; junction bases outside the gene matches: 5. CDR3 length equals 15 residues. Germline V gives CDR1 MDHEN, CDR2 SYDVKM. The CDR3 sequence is CASSSSGSRADTQYF. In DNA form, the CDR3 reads TGTGCCAGCAGTTCTAGCGGGAGTCGGGCAGATACGCAGTATTTT. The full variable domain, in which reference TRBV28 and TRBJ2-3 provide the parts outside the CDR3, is DVKVTQSSRYLVKRTGEKVFLECVQDMDHENMFWYRQDPGLGLRLIYFSYDVKMKEKGDIPEGYSVSREKKERFSLILESASTNQTSMYLCASSSSGSRADTQYFGPGTRLTVL.

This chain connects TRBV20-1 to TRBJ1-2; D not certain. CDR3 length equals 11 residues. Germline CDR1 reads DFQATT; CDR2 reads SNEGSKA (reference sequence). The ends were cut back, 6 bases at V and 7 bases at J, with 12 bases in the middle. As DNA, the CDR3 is TGCAGTGCCCCTCTACCCGGTGGCTACACCTTC. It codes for CSAPLPGGYTF.

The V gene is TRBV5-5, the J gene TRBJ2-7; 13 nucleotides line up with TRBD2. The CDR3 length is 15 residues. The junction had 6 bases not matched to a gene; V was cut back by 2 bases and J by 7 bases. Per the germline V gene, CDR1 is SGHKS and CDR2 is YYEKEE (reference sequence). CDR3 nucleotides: TGTGCCAGCAGCTTTGGACTAGCGGGAGCTCGAGAGCAGTACTTC. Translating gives CASSFGLAGAREQYF.

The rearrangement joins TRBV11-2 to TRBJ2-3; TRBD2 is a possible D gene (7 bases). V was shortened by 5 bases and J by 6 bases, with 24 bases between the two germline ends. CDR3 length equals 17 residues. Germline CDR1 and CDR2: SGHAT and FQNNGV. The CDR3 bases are TGTGCCAGCAGCGCAACGGGGGGCGGCCAAACCTCCGATACGCAGTATTTT. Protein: CASSATGGGQTSDTQYF.

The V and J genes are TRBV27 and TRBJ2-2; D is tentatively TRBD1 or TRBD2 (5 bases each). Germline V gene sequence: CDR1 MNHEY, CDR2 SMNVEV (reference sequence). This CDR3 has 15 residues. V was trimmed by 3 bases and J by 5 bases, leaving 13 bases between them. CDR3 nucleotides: TGTGCCAGCAGTTTTTTGGGGGTGAGAACCGGGGAGCTGTTTTTT. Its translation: CASSFLGVRTGELFF.

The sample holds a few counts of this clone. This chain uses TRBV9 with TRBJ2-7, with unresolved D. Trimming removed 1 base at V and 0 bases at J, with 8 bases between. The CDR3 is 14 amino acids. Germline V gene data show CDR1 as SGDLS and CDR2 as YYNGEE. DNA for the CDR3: TGTGCCAGCAGCGTATATGGGTCCTCCTACGAGCAGTACTTC. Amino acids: CASSVYGSSYEQYF.

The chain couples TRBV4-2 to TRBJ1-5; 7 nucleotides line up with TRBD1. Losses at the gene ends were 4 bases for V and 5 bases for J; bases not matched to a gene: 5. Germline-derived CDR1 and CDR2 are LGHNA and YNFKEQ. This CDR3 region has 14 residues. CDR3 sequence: CASSLGTADQPQHF. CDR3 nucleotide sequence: TGTGCCAGCAGCCTCGGGACAGCCGATCAGCCCCAGCATTTT.

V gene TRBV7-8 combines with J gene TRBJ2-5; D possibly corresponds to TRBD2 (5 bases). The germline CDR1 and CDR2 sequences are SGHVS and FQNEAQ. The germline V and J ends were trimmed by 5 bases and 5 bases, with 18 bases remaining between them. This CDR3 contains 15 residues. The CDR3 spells CASSPPRDRGETQYF. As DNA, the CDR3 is TGTGCCAGCAGCCCTCCCAGAGACCGAGGGGAGACCCAGTACTTC.

The chain's CDR3 is CASRPTLGRKPDNEQFF. The CDR3 DNA is TGTGCCAGCAGACCAACCCTCGGACGGAAACCTGACAATGAGCAGTTCTTC. The chain joins TRBV7-9 to TRBJ2-1; D gene unclear. The CDR3 has 17 amino acids. The V end was cut by 6 bases, the J end by 5 bases, with 23 bases between. CDR1 SEHNR and CDR2 FQNEAQ come from the germline V gene (reference sequence).

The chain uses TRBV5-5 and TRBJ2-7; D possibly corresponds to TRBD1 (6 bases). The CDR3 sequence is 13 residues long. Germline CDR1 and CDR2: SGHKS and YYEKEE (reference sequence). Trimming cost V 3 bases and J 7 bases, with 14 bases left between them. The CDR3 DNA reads TGTGCCAGCAGCTGGACAGTTTCTAGGGAGCAGTACTTC. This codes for CASSWTVSREQYF.

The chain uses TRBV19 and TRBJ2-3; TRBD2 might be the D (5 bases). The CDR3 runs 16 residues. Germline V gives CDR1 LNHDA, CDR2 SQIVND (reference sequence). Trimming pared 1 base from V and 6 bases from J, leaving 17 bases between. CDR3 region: CASSIGGSGPGDTQYF. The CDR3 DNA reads TGTGCCAGTAGTATAGGCGGGTCCGGCCCGGGGGATACGCAGTATTTT.

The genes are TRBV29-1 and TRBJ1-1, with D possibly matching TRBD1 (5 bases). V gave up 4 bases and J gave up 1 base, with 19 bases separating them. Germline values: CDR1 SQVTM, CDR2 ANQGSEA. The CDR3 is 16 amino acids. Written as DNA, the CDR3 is TGCAGCGTTGTCTGGTCGGGGCGGGGAAGGAACACTGAAGCTTTCTTT. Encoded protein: CSVVWSGRGRNTEAFF.

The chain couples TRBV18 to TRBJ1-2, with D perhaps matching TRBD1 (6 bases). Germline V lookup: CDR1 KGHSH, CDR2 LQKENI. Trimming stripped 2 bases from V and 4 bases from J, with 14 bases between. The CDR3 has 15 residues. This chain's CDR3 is CASSPTVGAGYGYTF. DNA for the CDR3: TGTGCCAGCTCACCAACTGTGGGGGCTGGCTATGGCTACACCTTC.

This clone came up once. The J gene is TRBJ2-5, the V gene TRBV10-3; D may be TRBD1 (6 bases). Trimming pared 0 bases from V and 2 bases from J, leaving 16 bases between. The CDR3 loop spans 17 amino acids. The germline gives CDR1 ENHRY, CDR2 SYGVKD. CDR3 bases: TGTGCCATCAGTGAGTCATCCAGGGGAGTAGGGCAAGAGACCCAGTACTTC. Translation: CAISESSRGVGQETQYF.

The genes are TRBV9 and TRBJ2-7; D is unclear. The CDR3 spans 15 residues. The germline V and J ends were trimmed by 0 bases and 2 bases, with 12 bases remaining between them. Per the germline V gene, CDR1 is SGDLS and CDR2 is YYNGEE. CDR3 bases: TGTGCCAGCAGCGTAGGGTCCGGGTGGGCCTACGAGCAGTACTTC. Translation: CASSVGSGWAYEQYF.

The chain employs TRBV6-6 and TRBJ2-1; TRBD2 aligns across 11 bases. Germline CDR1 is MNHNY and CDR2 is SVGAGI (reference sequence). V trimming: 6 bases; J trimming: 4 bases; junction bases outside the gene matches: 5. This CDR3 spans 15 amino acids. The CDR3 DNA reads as TGTGCCAGCAGCCGCATAGCGGGAGGGTACAATGAGCAGTTCTTC. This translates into CASSRIAGGYNEQFF.

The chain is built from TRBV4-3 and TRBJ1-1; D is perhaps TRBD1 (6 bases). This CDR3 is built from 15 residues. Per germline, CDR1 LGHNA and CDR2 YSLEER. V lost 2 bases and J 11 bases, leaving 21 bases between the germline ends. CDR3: CASSQTERGGARAFF. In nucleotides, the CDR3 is TGCGCCAGCAGCCAAACCGAGAGGGGGGGGGCGCGTGCTTTCTTT.

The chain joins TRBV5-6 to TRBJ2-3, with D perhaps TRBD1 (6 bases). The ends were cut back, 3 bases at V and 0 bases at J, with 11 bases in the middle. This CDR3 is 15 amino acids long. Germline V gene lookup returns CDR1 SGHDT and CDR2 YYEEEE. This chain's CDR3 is CASSSDSASTDTQYF. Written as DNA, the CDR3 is TGTGCCAGCAGCTCGGACAGCGCTAGCACAGATACGCAGTATTTT.

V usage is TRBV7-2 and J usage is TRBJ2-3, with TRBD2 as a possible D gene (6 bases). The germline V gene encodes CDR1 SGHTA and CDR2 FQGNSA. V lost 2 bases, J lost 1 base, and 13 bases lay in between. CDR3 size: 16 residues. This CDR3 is CASSLYTGAGTDTQYF. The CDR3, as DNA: TGTGCCAGCAGCTTATATACGGGAGCCGGCACAGATACGCAGTATTTT.

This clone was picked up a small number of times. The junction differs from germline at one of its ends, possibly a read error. CDR3 residues: CATSGEPGFDTQYF. The CDR3 bases are TGTGCCACCAGCGGAGAACCGGGTTTTGATACGCAGTATTTT. The chain employs TRBV15 and TRBJ2-3; no firm D call. From germline, CDR1 is LNHNV and CDR2 YYDKDF (reference sequence). CDR3 length: 14 amino acids.